This is a list of T cell receptor beta chains from one sample in a study of cytotoxic CD8 clonotypes in ibrutinib-treated CLL. Only in-frame clones appear in the TCRdb table, and some are missing; sequencing was by immunoSEQ multiplex PCR. The table shows 150,000 or so clones, with 80% to 90% occurring only once. The sample consisted of PBMCs, taken after 24 months of ibrutinib treatment. These receptors originate from a human donor with chronic lymphocytic leukemia. Both conserved end residues are trimmed from each CDR3. Each record gives: clone size, V gene, CDR3 length, CDR3 protein. Where a row states a size, it is once, few, many or the class of an expanded clone; other rows omit it.

abundance: once; v_gene: TRBV2; len: 11; CDR3aa: ASSALEGGELF
abundance: NA; v_gene: TRBV7-3; len: 14; CDR3aa: ASSLTRGAVPHEQF
abundance: NA; v_gene: TRBV20-1; len: 8; CDR3aa: SAYYNEQF
abundance: NA; v_gene: TRBV9; len: 16; CDR3aa: ASSVVFGGTRSYNEQF
abundance: few; v_gene: TRBV19; len: 12; CDR3aa: ASTPTGVNTEAF
abundance: NA; v_gene: TRBV7-8; len: 14; CDR3aa: ASSFGPGTTNQPQH
abundance: few; v_gene: TRBV15; len: 16; CDR3aa: ATSRGGRDGSHTGELF
abundance: NA; v_gene: TRBV19; len: 13; CDR3aa: ASREGLAVRDEQF
abundance: NA; v_gene: TRBV2; len: 14; CDR3aa: ASSEFGGQGGETQY
abundance: NA; v_gene: TRBV6-1; len: 12; CDR3aa: ASSDRGGRNEQF
abundance: NA; v_gene: TRBV27; len: 15; CDR3aa: ASSLDPRQGGINEQY
abundance: NA; v_gene: TRBV4-3; len: 17; CDR3aa: ASSSYPGGGRGTYNEQF
abundance: once; v_gene: TRBV28; len: 14; CDR3aa: ASSSLTGALWETQY
abundance: NA; v_gene: TRBV11-3; len: 11; CDR3aa: ASSYGRNNEQF
abundance: NA; v_gene: TRBV9; len: 14; CDR3aa: ASSVGLAGGTDTQY
abundance: NA; v_gene: TRBV27; len: 14; CDR3aa: ASSYLTGGFTGELF
abundance: NA; v_gene: TRBV4-3; len: 15; CDR3aa: ASSQDTGRGMNTEAF
abundance: NA; v_gene: TRBV7-2; len: 11; CDR3aa: ASSISGANVLT
abundance: NA; v_gene: TRBV7-9; len: 13; CDR3aa: ASSPNRQGSYEQY
abundance: NA; v_gene: TRBV19; len: 11; CDR3aa: ASSMTNVEKLF
abundance: NA; v_gene: TRBV4-1; len: 12; CDR3aa: ASSQTGTSYEQY
abundance: NA; v_gene: TRBV28; len: 14; CDR3aa: ASRYQQGRGDTEAF
abundance: NA; v_gene: TRBV30; len: 12; CDR3aa: AWTNPGLSYEQY
abundance: NA; v_gene: TRBV6-5; len: 14; CDR3aa: ASSSTGTSAVYEQY
abundance: NA; v_gene: TRBV19; len: 12; CDR3aa: ASSKTGGYTEAF
abundance: NA; v_gene: TRBV23-1; len: 12; CDR3aa: ASSHSGMNTEAF
abundance: few; v_gene: TRBV7-2; len: 13; CDR3aa: ASSLIPGLNYEQY
abundance: NA; v_gene: TRBV2; len: 12; CDR3aa: ASSPLTGNYGYT
abundance: NA; v_gene: TRBV13; len: 15; CDR3aa: ASSKGLAGGTKETQY
abundance: NA; v_gene: TRBV27; len: 10; CDR3aa: ASSPRGDTQY
abundance: many; v_gene: TRBV28; len: 11; CDR3aa: ASSGSYSTEAF